This T cell receptor beta chain was obtained from a study of coeliac disease. Measured with immunoSEQ multiplex PCR; TCRdb has only the in-frame clones, and not every one. The data hold over 5,500 clones, with 60% to 80% observed a single time. The trim removed 6 bases at V and 2 bases at J, leaving 7 bases unmatched. Germline CDR1 and CDR2: SQVTM and ANQGSEA. This CDR3 contains 13 residues. The chain carries TRBV29-1 and TRBJ2-7; 7 nucleotides line up with TRBD2. This clonotype was sampled from a man aged 55 to 70 with celiac disease on a gluten-free diet. Sequencing was carried out using lymphocytes from the gut lamina propria. CDR3 nucleotides: TGCAGCGTGGGGGAGGGGTCAACCTACGAGCAGTACTTC. It encodes CSVGEGSTYEQYF.